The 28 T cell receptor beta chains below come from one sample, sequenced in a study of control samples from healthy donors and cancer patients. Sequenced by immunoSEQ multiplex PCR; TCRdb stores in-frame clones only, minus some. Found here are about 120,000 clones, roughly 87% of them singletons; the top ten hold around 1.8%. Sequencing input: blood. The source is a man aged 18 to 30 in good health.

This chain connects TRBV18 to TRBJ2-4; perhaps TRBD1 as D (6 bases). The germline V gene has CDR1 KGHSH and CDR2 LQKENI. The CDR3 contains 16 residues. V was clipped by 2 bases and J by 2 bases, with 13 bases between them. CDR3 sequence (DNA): TGTGCCAGCTCACCAGGGCAGGGGTTCCCCAAAAACATTCAGTACTTC. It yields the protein CASSPGQGFPKNIQYF.

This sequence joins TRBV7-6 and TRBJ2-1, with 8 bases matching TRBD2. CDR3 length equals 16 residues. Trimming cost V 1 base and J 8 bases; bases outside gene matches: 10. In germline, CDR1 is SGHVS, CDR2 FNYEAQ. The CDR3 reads CASSLVGGRPGDEQFF. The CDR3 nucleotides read TGTGCCAGCAGCTTAGTTGGCGGGAGGCCTGGGGATGAGCAGTTCTTC.

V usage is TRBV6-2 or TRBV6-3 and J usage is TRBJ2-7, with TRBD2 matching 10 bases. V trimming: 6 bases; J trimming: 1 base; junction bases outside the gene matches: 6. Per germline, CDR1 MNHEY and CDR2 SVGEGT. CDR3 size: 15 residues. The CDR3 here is CASSTTSGRSYEQYF. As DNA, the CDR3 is TGTGCCAGCAGCACGACTAGCGGGCGTTCCTACGAGCAGTACTTC.

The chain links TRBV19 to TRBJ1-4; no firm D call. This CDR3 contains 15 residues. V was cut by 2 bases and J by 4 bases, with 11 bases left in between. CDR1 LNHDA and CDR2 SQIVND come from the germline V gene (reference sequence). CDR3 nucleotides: TGTGCCAGTAGTATACGCGAACCGGGTAATGAAAAACTGTTTTTT. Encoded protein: CASSIREPGNEKLFF.

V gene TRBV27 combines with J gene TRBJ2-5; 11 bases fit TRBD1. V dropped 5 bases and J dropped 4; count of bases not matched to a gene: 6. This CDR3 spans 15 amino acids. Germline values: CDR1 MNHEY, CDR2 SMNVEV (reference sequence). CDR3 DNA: TGTGCCAGCAGTACCCGGACAGGGGGCACAGAGACCCAGTACTTC. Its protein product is CASSTRTGGTETQYF.

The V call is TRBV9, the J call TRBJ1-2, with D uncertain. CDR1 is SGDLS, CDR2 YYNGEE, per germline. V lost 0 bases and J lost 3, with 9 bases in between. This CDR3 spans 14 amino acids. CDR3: CASSVDQAHYGYTF. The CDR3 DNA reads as TGTGCCAGCAGCGTAGATCAGGCCCACTATGGCTACACCTTC.

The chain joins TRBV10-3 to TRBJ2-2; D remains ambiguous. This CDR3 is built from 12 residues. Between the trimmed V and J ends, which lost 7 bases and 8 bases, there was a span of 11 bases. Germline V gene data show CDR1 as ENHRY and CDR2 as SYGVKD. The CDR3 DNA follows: TGTGCCATCACGGATCAGGCGGGGGAGCTGTTTTTT. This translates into CAITDQAGELFF.

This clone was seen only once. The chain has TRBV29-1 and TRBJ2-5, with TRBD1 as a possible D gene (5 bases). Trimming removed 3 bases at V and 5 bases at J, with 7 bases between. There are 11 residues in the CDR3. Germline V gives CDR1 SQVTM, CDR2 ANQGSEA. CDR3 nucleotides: TGCAGCGTTGACAGGGCGGAGACCCAGTACTTC. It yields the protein CSVDRAETQYF.

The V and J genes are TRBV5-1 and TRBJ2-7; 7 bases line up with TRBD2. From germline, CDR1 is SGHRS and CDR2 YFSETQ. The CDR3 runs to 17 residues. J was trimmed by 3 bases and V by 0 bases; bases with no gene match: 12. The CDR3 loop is CASSLDYEAGARYEQYF. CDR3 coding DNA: TGCGCCAGCAGCTTGGATTATGAGGCGGGAGCGCGCTACGAGCAGTACTTC.

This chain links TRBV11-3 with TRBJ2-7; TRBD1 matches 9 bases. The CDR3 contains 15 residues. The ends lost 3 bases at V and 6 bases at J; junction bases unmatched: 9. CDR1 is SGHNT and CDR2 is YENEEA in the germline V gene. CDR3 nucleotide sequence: TGTGCCAGCAGCTTCCGGGGACAGGGATGGAGCGAGCAGTACTTC. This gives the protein CASSFRGQGWSEQYF. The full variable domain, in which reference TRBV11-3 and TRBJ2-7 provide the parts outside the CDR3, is EAGVVQSPRYKIIEKKQPVAFWCNPISGHNTLYWYLQNLGQGPELLIRYENEEAVDDSQLPKDRFSAERLKGVDSTLKIQPAELGDSAVYLCASSFRGQGWSEQYFGPGTRLTVT.

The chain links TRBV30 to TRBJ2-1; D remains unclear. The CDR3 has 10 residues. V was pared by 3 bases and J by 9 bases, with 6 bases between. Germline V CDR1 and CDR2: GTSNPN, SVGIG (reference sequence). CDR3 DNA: TGTGCCTGGAGGGGAATTGAGCAGTTCTTC. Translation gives CAWRGIEQFF.

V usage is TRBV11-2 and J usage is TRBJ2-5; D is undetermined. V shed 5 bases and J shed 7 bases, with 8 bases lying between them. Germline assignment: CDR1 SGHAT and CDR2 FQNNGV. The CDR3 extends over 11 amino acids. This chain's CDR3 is CASSRHLTQYF. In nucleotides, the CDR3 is TGTGCCAGCAGCCGCCATTTGACCCAGTACTTC.

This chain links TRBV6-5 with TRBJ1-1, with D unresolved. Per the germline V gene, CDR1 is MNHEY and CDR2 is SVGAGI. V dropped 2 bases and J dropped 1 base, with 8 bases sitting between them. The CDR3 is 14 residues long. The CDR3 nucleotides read TGTGCCAGCAGTTACCGAACTCCGAACACTGAAGCTTTCTTT. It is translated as CASSYRTPNTEAFF.

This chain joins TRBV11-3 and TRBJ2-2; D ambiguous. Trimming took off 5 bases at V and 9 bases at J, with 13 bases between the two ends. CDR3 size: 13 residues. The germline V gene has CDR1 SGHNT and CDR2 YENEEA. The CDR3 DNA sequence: TGTGCCAGCAGCGCAAACCCCCTCCGGGAGCTGTTTTTT. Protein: CASSANPLRELFF.

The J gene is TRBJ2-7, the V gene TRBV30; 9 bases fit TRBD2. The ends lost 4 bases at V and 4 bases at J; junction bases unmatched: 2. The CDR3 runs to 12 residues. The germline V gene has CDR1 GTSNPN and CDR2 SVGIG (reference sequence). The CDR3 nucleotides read TGTGCCTGGAAGACTAGCGGATACGAGCAGTACTTC. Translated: CAWKTSGYEQYF.

DNA of the CDR3: TGTGCCAGCAGTTTATCGGGAGATACGCAGTATTTT. Protein sequence: CASSLSGDTQYF. J is TRBJ2-3 and V is TRBV27; D not resolved. Trimming left V 0 bases short and J 5 bases short, with 3 bases between. The CDR3 is made up of 12 amino acids. Germline-derived CDR1 and CDR2 are MNHEY and SMNVEV (reference sequence).

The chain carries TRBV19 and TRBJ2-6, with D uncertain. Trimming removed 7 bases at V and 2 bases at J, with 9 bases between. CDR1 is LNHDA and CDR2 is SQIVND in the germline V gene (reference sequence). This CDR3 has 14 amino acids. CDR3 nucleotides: TGTGCCAGTAACGTCATTGCTGGGGCCAACGTCCTGACTTTC. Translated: CASNVIAGANVLTF.

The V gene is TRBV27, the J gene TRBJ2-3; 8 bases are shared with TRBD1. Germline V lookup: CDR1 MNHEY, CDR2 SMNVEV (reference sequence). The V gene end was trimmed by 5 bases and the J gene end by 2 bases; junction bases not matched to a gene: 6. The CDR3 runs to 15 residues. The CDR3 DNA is TGTGCCAGCAGTCCGAGGGACAGGCCCACAGATACGCAGTATTTT. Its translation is CASSPRDRPTDTQYF.

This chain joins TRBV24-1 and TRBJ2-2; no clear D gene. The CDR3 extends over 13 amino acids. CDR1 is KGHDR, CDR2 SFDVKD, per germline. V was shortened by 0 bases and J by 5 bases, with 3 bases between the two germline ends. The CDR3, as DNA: TGTGCCACCAGTGATTTGCGGACCGGGGAGCTGTTTTTT. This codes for CATSDLRTGELFF.

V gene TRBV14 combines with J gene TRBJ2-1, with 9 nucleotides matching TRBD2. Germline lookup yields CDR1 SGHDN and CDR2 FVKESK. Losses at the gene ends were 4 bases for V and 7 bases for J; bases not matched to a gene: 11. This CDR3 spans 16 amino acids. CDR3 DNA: TGTGCCAGCAGCCCAGCACGAGCGGGAGGTAAAAATGAGCAGTTCTTC. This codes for CASSPARAGGKNEQFF.

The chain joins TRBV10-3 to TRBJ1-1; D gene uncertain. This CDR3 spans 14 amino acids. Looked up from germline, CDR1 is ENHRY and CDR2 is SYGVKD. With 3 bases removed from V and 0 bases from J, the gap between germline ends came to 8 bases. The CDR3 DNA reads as TGTGCCATCAGTGAAGCAGCGCTGAACACTGAAGCTTTCTTT. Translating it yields CAISEAALNTEAFF.

The CDR3 coding sequence is TGTGCCAGCAGTCGCCAGGCACCGGTTGGGGTAGGTCAGCCCCAGCATTTT. Translated, it gives CASSRQAPVGVGQPQHF. The V and J genes are TRBV6-6 and TRBJ1-5; D is unclear. Germline values: CDR1 MNHNY, CDR2 SVGAGI (reference sequence). This CDR3 region has 17 residues. Trimming stripped 5 bases from V and 6 bases from J, with 23 bases between.

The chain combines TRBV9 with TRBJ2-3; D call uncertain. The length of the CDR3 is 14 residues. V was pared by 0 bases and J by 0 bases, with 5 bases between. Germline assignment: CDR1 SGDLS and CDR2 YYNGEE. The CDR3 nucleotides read TGTGCCAGCAGCGTAGTAGCTAGCACAGATACGCAGTATTTT. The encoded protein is CASSVVASTDTQYF.

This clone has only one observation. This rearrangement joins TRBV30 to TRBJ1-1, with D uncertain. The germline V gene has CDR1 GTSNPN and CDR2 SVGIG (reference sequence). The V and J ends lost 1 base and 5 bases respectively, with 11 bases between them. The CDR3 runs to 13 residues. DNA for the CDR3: TGTGCCTGGAGTGCGGCCGCTTGGACTGAAGCTTTCTTT. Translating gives CAWSAAAWTEAFF. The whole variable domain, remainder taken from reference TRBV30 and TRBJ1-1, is SQTIHQWPATLVQPVGSPLSLECTVEGTSNPNLYWYRQAAGRGLQLLFYSVGIGQISSEVPQNLSASRPQDRQFILSSKKLLLSDSGFYLCAWSAAAWTEAFFGQGTRLTVV.

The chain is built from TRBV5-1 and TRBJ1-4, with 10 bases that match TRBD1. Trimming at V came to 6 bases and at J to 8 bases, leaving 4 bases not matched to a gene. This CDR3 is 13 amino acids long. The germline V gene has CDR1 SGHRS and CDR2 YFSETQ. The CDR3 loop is CASTGTGVEKLFF. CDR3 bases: TGCGCCAGCACCGGGACAGGGGTCGAAAAACTGTTTTTT.

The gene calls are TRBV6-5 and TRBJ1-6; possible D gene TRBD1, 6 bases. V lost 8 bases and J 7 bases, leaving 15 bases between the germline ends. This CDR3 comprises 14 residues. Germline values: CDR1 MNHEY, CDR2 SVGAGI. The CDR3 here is CASAFDRLNSPLHF. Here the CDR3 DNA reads TGTGCCAGCGCATTCGACAGGCTAAATTCACCCCTCCACTTT.

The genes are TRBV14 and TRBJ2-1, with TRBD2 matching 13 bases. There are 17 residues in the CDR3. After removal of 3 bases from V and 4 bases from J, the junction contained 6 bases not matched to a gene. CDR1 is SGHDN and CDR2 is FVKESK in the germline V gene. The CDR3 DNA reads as TGTGCCAGCAGCCAGGAAGGGACTAGCGGGAAATACAATGAGCAGTTCTTC. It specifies CASSQEGTSGKYNEQFF.

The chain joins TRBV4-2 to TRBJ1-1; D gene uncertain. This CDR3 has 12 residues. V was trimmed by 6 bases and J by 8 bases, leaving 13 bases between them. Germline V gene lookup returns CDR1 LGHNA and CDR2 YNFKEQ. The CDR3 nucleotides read TGTGCCAGCAGGGACGGCTCTGCGGAAGCTTTCTTT. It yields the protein CASRDGSAEAFF.